This passage covers 5 T cell receptor beta chains from one sample sequenced in a study of metastatic and nonmetastatic thyroid tumors. Treatment of any kind had been given to no patient before thyroid surgery. Using MiXCR, TCRdb re-called clones from the PCR reads. The sample includes over 10,000 clones, 9.5% to 13% seen only once; the top ten take less than 35%. The sample consisted of blood. The receptors here all came from a female donor with papillary thyroid cancer or a benign thyroid nodule (not recorded which). Some clones in this sample may be carry-over from other donors' samples.

This clone was picked up many times. This chain links TRBV5-1 with TRBJ1-2; the D gene is possibly TRBD1 (6 bases). CDR1 and CDR2 from the germline V gene are SGHRS and YFSETQ. V was trimmed by 3 bases and J by 6 bases, leaving 15 bases between them. This CDR3 has 14 amino acids. In DNA form, the CDR3 reads TGCGCCAGCAGCTCAGGTCCAGGGGAGGATGGCTACACCTTC. Amino acids: CASSSGPGEDGYTF.

The table lists this clone with many counts. The CDR3 protein is CASSPGPLSNTEAFF. The DNA of the CDR3 is TGTGCCAGCAGCCCGGGACCGCTATCGAACACTGAAGCTTTCTTT. V and J are TRBV7-9 and TRBJ1-1; D is perhaps TRBD1 (5 bases). The germline V gene has CDR1 SEHNR and CDR2 FQNEAQ (reference sequence). This CDR3 contains 15 residues. Trimming removed 5 bases from V and 1 base from J, with 14 bases in between.

The V gene is TRBV6-4, the J gene TRBJ2-2; 8 nucleotides align to TRBD1. Trimming at V came to 6 bases and at J to 2 bases, leaving 8 bases not matched to a gene. The CDR3 covers 16 residues. The germline CDR1 and CDR2 sequences are MRHNA and SNTAGT. The CDR3 is CASRTLQGVNTGELFF. CDR3 coding DNA: TGTGCCAGCAGAACATTACAGGGGGTCAACACCGGGGAGCTGTTTTTT.

This clone is medium-sized (0.01 to 0.1%) by share. The chain employs TRBV19 and TRBJ1-2, with a weak D call TRBD1 (5 bases). The CDR3 extends over 15 amino acids. Trimming removed 4 bases from V and 0 bases from J, with 12 bases in between. The germline V gene has CDR1 LNHDA and CDR2 SQIVND (reference sequence). CDR3: CASSTDKAPNYGYTF. CDR3 nucleotides: TGTGCCAGTAGTACGGACAAGGCCCCTAACTATGGCTACACCTTC.

This sequence joins TRBV7-3 and TRBJ2-7; tentative D call: TRBD2 (6 bases). Between the trimmed V and J ends, which lost 3 bases and 1 base, there was a span of 10 bases. Germline lookup yields CDR1 SGHTA and CDR2 FQGTGA. This CDR3 has 14 residues. In DNA, the CDR3 is TGTGCCAGCAGCTTTGGGGCGGGGTCCTACGAGCAGTACTTC. The encoded protein is CASSFGAGSYEQYF. Full variable domain (missing parts from reference TRBV7-3 and TRBJ2-7): GAGVSQTPSNKVTEKGKYVELRCDPISGHTALYWYRQSLGQGPEFLIYFQGTGAADDSGLPNDRFFAVRPEGSVSTLKIQRTERGDSAVYLCASSFGAGSYEQYFGPGTRLTVT.